This T cell receptor beta chain was captured by sequencing in a study of T-cell memory formation after mild COVID-19. The study's findings and limits: Contracting CD4+ clones were located mainly in CM and EM, and CD8+ clones in EMRA. Within pre-infection memory, some responding clones were found, suggesting cross-reactive memory joined. Clonal second-wave expansions that peaked on day 37 had unconfirmed SARS-CoV-2 specificity.

The V and J ends lost 2 bases and 6 bases respectively, with 15 bases between them. CDR1 is SGHDT and CDR2 is YYEEEE in the germline V gene. This CDR3 spans 14 amino acids. To note about this clonotype: As yet, its antigen is unknown.

UMIs and sample barcodes were carried by the TCR alpha and TCR beta cDNA libraries that 5'RACE produced using constant-segment primers. TCRdb fed the 5' RACE reads into MiXCR, producing one record per CDR3 protein. The sample contains around 300,000 distinct CDR3 sequences, roughly an eighth of which appear only once. The clonotype comes from a man younger than 30 who had mild COVID-19 (a few samples of this study predate the infection). Cell type and time point are not known. This sequence joins TRBV5-6 and TRBJ2-7; the D gene is possibly TRBD2 (5 bases). Sequencing input: PBMCs or a T cell subset sorted from them (not recorded which). The CDR3 region has the DNA TGTGCCAGCAGCTTTGCCTTCGCGGCGGGCGAGCAGTACGTC. This translates into CASSFAFAAGEQYV.